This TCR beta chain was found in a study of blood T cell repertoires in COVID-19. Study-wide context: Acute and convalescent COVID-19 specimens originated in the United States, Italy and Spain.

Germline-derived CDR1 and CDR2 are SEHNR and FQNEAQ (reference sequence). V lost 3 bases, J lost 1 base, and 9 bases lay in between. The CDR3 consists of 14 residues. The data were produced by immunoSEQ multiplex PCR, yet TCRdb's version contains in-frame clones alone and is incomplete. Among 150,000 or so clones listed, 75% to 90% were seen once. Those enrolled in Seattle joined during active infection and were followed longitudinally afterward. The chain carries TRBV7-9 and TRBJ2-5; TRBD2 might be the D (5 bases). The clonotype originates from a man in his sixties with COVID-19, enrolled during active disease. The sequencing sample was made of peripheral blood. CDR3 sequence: CASSLAGSQETQYF. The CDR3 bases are TGTGCCAGCAGCTTGGCGGGCTCCCAAGAGACCCAGTACTTC.